A single sample gave rise to the 32 T cell receptor beta chains below, sequenced in a study of tumor-infiltrating lymphocytes in primary liver carcinoma. Extraction also yielded germline DNA, while blood RNA was obtained from unsorted whole blood. From approximately 450 ng total RNA, TCR beta cDNA was generated with a primer in the constant region. Slightly modified ARM-PCR with three nested multiplex PCR rounds yielded TCR beta libraries. With TRBV1-TRBV30 forward primers and a C-beta reverse primer, the first two PCR rounds were run for around 11 cycles each. Via MiXCR, TCRdb re-called the multiplex PCR reads, giving one row per CDR3 protein. Here the sample spans approximately 320,000 distinct CDR3 sequences, roughly 60% being singletons. The sample consisted of peripheral blood. These receptors originate from a woman in her thirties with primary liver carcinoma and hepatitis B virus infection.

Comment on this clonotype: A much larger clone is a single base away; this may be a read error. J is TRBJ1-1 and V is TRBV10-3; D unclear. The CDR3 loop spans 13 amino acids. Germline-derived CDR1 and CDR2 are ENHRY and SYGVKD. The DNA of the CDR3 is TGTGCCATCAGCGATCAGTCTTACACTGAAACTTTCTTT. It specifies CAISDQSYTETFF.

This clonotype occurred once. The chain combines TRBV11-2 with TRBJ2-7, with D tentatively TRBD1 (5 bases). The CDR3 is 17 amino acids. Per the germline V gene, CDR1 is SGHAT and CDR2 is FQNNGV. V lost 11 bases to trimming and J lost 3 bases, with 29 bases between them. The CDR3 here is CAHSLAPQGVRIYEQYF. CDR3 nucleotides: TGTGCCCACAGCTTAGCCCCCCAGGGTGTACGCATCTACGAGCAGTACTTC.

This rearrangement joins TRBV5-4 to TRBJ2-6, with 7 nucleotides matching TRBD2. The CDR3 totals 17 residues. The germline gives CDR1 SGHNT, CDR2 YYREEE (reference sequence). V lost 4 bases, J lost 2 bases, and 9 bases stayed unmatched. The chain's CDR3 is CASSPMGGMTGANVLTF. The CDR3 DNA follows: TGTGCCAGCAGCCCGATGGGGGGGATGACTGGGGCCAACGTCCTGACTTTC.

The CDR3 DNA reads as TGTGCCTGCAAGTATGAAGAGACCCAGTACTTC. As protein: CACKYEETQYF. The chain recombines TRBV6-2 or TRBV6-3 with TRBJ2-5, with D uncertain. The CDR3 totals 11 residues. Germline V lookup: CDR1 MNHEY, CDR2 SVGEGT. Trimming stripped 11 bases from V and 3 bases from J, with 10 bases between.

This clonotype was picked up many times. The CDR3 sequence is CASSAVMGAGGYNEQFF. The CDR3, as DNA: TGTGCCAGCAGCGCCGTTATGGGAGCGGGAGGGTACAATGAGCAGTTCTTC. The chain recombines TRBV7-8 with TRBJ2-1; 10 bases fit TRBD2. The CDR3 covers 17 residues. CDR1 is SGHVS, CDR2 FQNEAQ, per germline. V lost 5 bases and J lost 4; bases outside the gene matches: 11.

CDR3 protein: CASSRTGGNEQFF. In DNA form, the CDR3 reads TGCGCCAGCAGCAGGACAGGAGGGAACGAGCAGTTCTTC. The rearrangement links TRBV5-1 to TRBJ2-1; TRBD1 is a possible D gene (7 bases). CDR3 length: 13 amino acids. Germline V CDR1 and CDR2: SGHRS, YFSETQ. Trimming took 4 bases from V and 10 from J, leaving 15 bases between them.

As concerns this clonotype: The junction differs from germline at one of its ends, possibly a read error. The genes are TRBV11-3 and TRBJ2-1, with 7 bases that match TRBD2. The CDR3 is 14 residues long. Germline values: CDR1 SGHNT, CDR2 YENEEA. The CDR3 sequence is CASSGLVGNNEQIF. CDR3 DNA: TGTGCCAGCAGCGGACTAGTGGGTAACAATGAGCAGATCTTC.

As concerns this clonotype: Being one base from a much bigger clone, this may be a read error. The chain uses TRBV29-1 and TRBJ2-3; D uncertain. Germline V CDR1 and CDR2: SQVTM, ANQGSEA. The CDR3 runs 14 residues. The V and J ends lost 7 bases and 0 bases respectively, with 14 bases between them. CDR3 DNA sequence: TGCAGCGCCCACCACCCTCCTAGCACAGATACGCAGTATTTT. Translated, it gives CSAHHPPSTDTQYF.

The J gene is TRBJ1-1, the V gene TRBV6-6, with TRBD1 as a possible D gene (6 bases). The CDR3 has 17 amino acids. V was shortened by 0 bases and J by 0 bases, with 14 bases between the two germline ends. The germline CDR1 and CDR2 sequences are MNHNY and SVGAGI (reference sequence). CDR3 in DNA: TGTGCCAGCAGTTACTCGATAGCCGACAGGCTGAACACTGAAGCTTTCTTT. It translates to CASSYSIADRLNTEAFF.

The gene calls are TRBV20-1 and TRBJ2-7; D not certain. The CDR3 length is 13 residues. Trimming removed 1 base from V and 3 bases from J, with 10 bases in between. Germline assignment: CDR1 DFQATT and CDR2 SNEGSKA (reference sequence). DNA for the CDR3: TGCAGTGCTAGAGCGAACGCCGGCTACGAGCAGTACTTC. Its protein is CSARANAGYEQYF.

For this clonotype: A much larger clone is a single base away; this may be a read error. The rearrangement uses TRBV29-1 and TRBJ2-1; D is perhaps TRBD1 (6 bases). Germline assignment: CDR1 SQVTM and CDR2 ANQGSEA. This CDR3 region has 15 residues. This CDR3 reads CGVEDLINGQHEQFF. CDR3 bases: TGCGGCGTTGAAGATTTAATCAACGGACAGCATGAGCAGTTCTTC.

As to this clonotype: This may come from a read error, since a much larger clone is one base off. The chain links TRBV29-1 to TRBJ1-5, with 8 bases that match TRBD1. Trimming removed 6 bases from V and 0 bases from J; junction bases left unmatched: 4. The CDR3 is 14 residues long. CDR1 SQVTM and CDR2 ANQGSEA come from the germline V gene. CDR3 in amino acids: CSVAGQASNQPQHF. The CDR3 nucleotides read TGCAGCGTCGCGGGACAGGCTAGCAATCAGCCCCAGCATTTT.

As regards this clonotype: This could be a read error, since a much larger clone is one nucleotide away. This sequence joins TRBV6-6 and TRBJ1-4; TRBD1 might be the D (5 bases). Germline-derived CDR1 and CDR2 are MNHNY and SVGAGI (reference sequence). Trimming removed 2 bases from V and 7 bases from J, with 11 bases in between. The CDR3 consists of 14 residues. In DNA form, the CDR3 reads TGTGCCAGCAGTTACGGGGCAAGGACTGAAAAACTGTTTTTT. It encodes CASSYGARTEKLFF.

This clonotype was picked up many times. The rearrangement links TRBV29-1 to TRBJ2-4; perhaps TRBD2 as D (6 bases). Germline assignment: CDR1 SQVTM and CDR2 ANQGSEA. V was cut by 5 bases and J by 1 base, with 12 bases left in between. This CDR3 has 14 amino acids. This CDR3 is CSVTGVGAKNIQYF. The DNA for the CDR3 is TGCAGCGTTACGGGAGTGGGGGCCAAAAACATTCAGTACTTC.

Notes on this clonotype: At one boundary the junction diverges from the germline segment, which might be a read error. The genes are TRBV6-5 and TRBJ1-1, with D hard to call. CDR3 length: 16 amino acids. From germline, CDR1 is MNHEY and CDR2 SVGAGI. The DNA of the CDR3 is TGTGCCAGCAATTACACGATGGGAGAAGTGAACACTGAAGCTTTCTTT. Protein product: CASNYTMGEVNTEAFF.

In this sample, this clonotype turned up a few times. V and J are TRBV6-2 or TRBV6-3 and TRBJ2-7; 9 nucleotides line up with TRBD1. Trimming removed 6 bases from V and 4 bases from J; junction bases left unmatched: 13. Germline CDR1 reads MNHEY; CDR2 reads SVGEGT. The CDR3 has 16 amino acids. The CDR3 is CASSPSNRDRAYEQYF. The CDR3, as DNA: TGTGCCAGCAGCCCCTCGAATCGGGACAGGGCTTACGAGCAGTACTTC.

The rearrangement links TRBV6-5 to TRBJ1-2; D unclear. The CDR3 is 12 residues long. Germline V gene lookup returns CDR1 MNHEY and CDR2 SVGAGI. V was cut by 7 bases and J by 5 bases, with 11 bases left in between. Here the CDR3 reads CASTPTGYGYTF. The CDR3 coding sequence is TGTGCCAGCACTCCGACGGGATATGGCTACACCTTC.

Worth noting for this clonotype: A read error is possible here, since a much larger clone lies one base away. V is TRBV29-1 and J is TRBJ1-3; D not resolved. Deletions cut 6 bases from V and 4 bases from J, with 10 bases between. Looked up from germline, CDR1 is SQVTM and CDR2 is ANQGSEA. This CDR3 has 12 amino acids. CDR3 DNA sequence: TGCAGCGTGTTTGGGTACGGAAACACCATATATTTT. This translates into CSVFGYGNTIYF. Complete variable domain (other parts from reference TRBV29-1 and TRBJ1-3): SAVISQKPSRDICQRGTSLTIQCQVDSQVTMMFWYRQQPGQSLTLIATANQGSEATYESGFVIDKFPISRPNLTFSTLTVSNMSPEDSSIYLCSVFGYGNTIYFGEGSWLTVV.

The chain recombines TRBV5-4 with TRBJ1-1, with TRBD1 matching 8 bases. V lost 1 base, J lost 4 bases, and 3 bases stayed unmatched. This CDR3 is 14 amino acids long. Germline V gives CDR1 SGHNT, CDR2 YYREEE (reference sequence). The CDR3 sequence: CASSLQGASTEAFF. For the CDR3, the DNA is TGTGCCAGCAGCTTGCAGGGGGCTAGCACTGAAGCTTTCTTT.

This clonotype was recorded a few times. V gene TRBV6-1 combines with J gene TRBJ2-1; tentative D call: TRBD2 (5 bases). The V and J ends lost 4 bases and 6 bases respectively, with 13 bases between them. Germline CDR1 and CDR2: MNHNS and SASEGT. The CDR3 spans 14 residues. The DNA of the CDR3 is TGTGCCAGCAGTGTTTTAGGGAGTGGCAATGAGCAGTTCTTC. It yields the protein CASSVLGSGNEQFF.

This clonotype was picked up a small number of times. The chain couples TRBV5-1 to TRBJ2-2; D could derive from TRBD1 or TRBD2 (6 bases each). The CDR3 has 15 residues. With 1 base removed from V and 6 bases from J, the gap between germline ends came to 13 bases. The germline gives CDR1 SGHRS, CDR2 YFSETQ. The CDR3 DNA reads TGCGCCAGCAGCTTGAGTGCGGGACATCCCGGGGAGCTGTTTTTT. Encoded protein: CASSLSAGHPGELFF.

This rearrangement joins TRBV12-3 or TRBV12-4 to TRBJ2-5; D remains ambiguous. The CDR3 runs 15 residues. V lost 9 bases to trimming and J lost 3 bases, with 20 bases between them. CDR3 sequence reads: CASSTYPMSEETQYF. Written as DNA, the CDR3 is TGTGCCAGTAGCACTTACCCCATGAGCGAAGAGACCCAGTACTTC.

To note about this clonotype: One end of the junction is discordant with germline, which a read error may explain. This chain joins TRBV29-1 and TRBJ2-5, with D maybe TRBD1 (5 bases). Germline-derived CDR1 and CDR2 are SQVTM and ANQGSEA. The CDR3 is 14 residues long. The CDR3 loop is CRVELIGVGETQYF. For the CDR3, the DNA is TGCAGGGTTGAACTAATAGGGGTTGGCGAGACCCAGTACTTC.

Comment on this clonotype: At one of its ends the junction is not consistent with the germline gene, which may arise from a read error. This chain connects TRBV11-2 to TRBJ2-3; 7 bases are shared with TRBD2. The CDR3 extends over 16 amino acids. Germline V lookup: CDR1 SGHAT, CDR2 FQNNGV. The CDR3: CTSSILEGGPSDTQYF. The CDR3 DNA reads TGTACCAGCAGCATCCTAGAGGGAGGGCCATCAGATACGCAATATTTT. The full variable domain, in which reference TRBV11-2 and TRBJ2-3 provide the parts outside the CDR3, is EAGVAQSPRYKIIEKRQSVAFWCNPISGHATLYWYQQILGQGPKLLIQFQNNGVVDDSQLPKDRFSAERLKGVDSTLKIQPAKLEDSAVYLCTSSILEGGPSDTQYFGPGTRLTVL.

The chain recombines TRBV2 with TRBJ2-3, with TRBD1 matching over 11 bases. Losses at the gene ends were 8 bases for V and 4 bases for J; bases not matched to a gene: 2. The CDR3 sequence is 13 residues long. The germline gives CDR1 SNHLY, CDR2 FYNNEI. CDR3 coding DNA: TGTGCCAGCGCGGGACAGGGGGCAGATACGCAGTATTTT. It codes for CASAGQGADTQYF.

The table lists this clonotype with a count of one. A read error is possible here, since a much larger clone lies one base away. The J gene is TRBJ2-7, the V gene TRBV12-3 or TRBV12-4; either TRBD1 or TRBD2 may fit D (5 bases each). CDR3 length: 13 residues. V shed 3 bases and J shed 7 bases, with 13 bases lying between them. In nucleotides, the CDR3 is TGTGCCAGCAGTTTGACGAGGGGTGGGGAGCAGTACTTC. Amino acid sequence: CASSLTRGGEQYF.

This clonotype was counted a few times. The rearrangement joins TRBV5-5 to TRBJ2-7, with D uncertain. Germline V gives CDR1 SGHKS, CDR2 YYEKEE (reference sequence). The CDR3 runs 15 residues. Trimming pared 0 bases from V and 2 bases from J, leaving 12 bases between. The CDR3: CASSLEHMDPYEQYF. The CDR3 nucleotides are TGTGCCAGCAGCTTGGAACATATGGACCCCTACGAGCAGTACTTC. Complete variable domain (other parts from reference TRBV5-5 and TRBJ2-7): DAGVTQSPTHLIKTRGQQVTLRCSPISGHKSVSWYQQVLGQGPQFIFQYYEKEERGRGNFPDRFSARQFPNYSSELNVNALLLGDSALYLCASSLEHMDPYEQYFGPGTRLTVT.

Worth noting for this clonotype: An end of the junction does not agree with germline; a read error may underlie this. V is TRBV5-4 and J is TRBJ1-2, with 7 bases that match TRBD1. This CDR3 has 13 amino acids. Germline CDR1 is SGHNT and CDR2 is YYREEE (reference sequence). CDR3 in amino acids: CTSGRDSNYGYTF. The CDR3 bases are TGTACCAGCGGCCGGGACAGCAACTATGGCTACACCTTC.

This sequence joins TRBV4-3 and TRBJ2-1; 7 bases agree with TRBD2. The CDR3 contains 15 residues. Germline assignment: CDR1 LGHNA and CDR2 YSLEER. V lost 1 base and J lost 7; bases outside the gene matches: 7. The CDR3 DNA follows: TGCGCCAGCAGCCAAGGAGGGACTATCAGAAATGAGCAGTTCTTC. Amino acid sequence: CASSQGGTIRNEQFF.

A note on this clonotype: This may arise from a read error, as a much more abundant clone is one base away. It is likely a read error, because the conserved phenylalanine at the end of the CDR3 is missing. The gene calls are TRBV6-1 and TRBJ2-3, with D tentatively TRBD1 (5 bases). Between the trimmed V and J ends, which lost 7 bases and 2 bases, there was a span of 13 bases. CDR3 length: 14 amino acids. The germline V gene encodes CDR1 MNHNS and CDR2 SASEGT. Here the CDR3 DNA reads TGTGCCAGCACCCGACAGATTAACACAGATACGCAGTATTCT. Its translation is CASTRQINTDTQYS.

The chain couples TRBV6-2 or TRBV6-3 to TRBJ2-7; no reliable D call. Germline V gives CDR1 MNHEY, CDR2 SVGEGT. V dropped 0 bases and J dropped 3 bases, with 9 bases sitting between them. The CDR3 loop spans 14 amino acids. The CDR3 reads CASSYSNTFYEQYF. Here the CDR3 DNA reads TGTGCCAGCAGTTACTCGAACACATTCTACGAGCAGTACTTC.

The chain is built from TRBV28 and TRBJ1-1; no clear D gene. Between the trimmed V and J ends, which lost 6 bases and 7 bases, there was a span of 12 bases. CDR3 size: 12 residues. Germline V CDR1 and CDR2: MDHEN, SYDVKM. CDR3 DNA: TGTGCCAGCAGCTGGACCAAAAATGAAGCTTTCTTT. Translating it yields CASSWTKNEAFF.